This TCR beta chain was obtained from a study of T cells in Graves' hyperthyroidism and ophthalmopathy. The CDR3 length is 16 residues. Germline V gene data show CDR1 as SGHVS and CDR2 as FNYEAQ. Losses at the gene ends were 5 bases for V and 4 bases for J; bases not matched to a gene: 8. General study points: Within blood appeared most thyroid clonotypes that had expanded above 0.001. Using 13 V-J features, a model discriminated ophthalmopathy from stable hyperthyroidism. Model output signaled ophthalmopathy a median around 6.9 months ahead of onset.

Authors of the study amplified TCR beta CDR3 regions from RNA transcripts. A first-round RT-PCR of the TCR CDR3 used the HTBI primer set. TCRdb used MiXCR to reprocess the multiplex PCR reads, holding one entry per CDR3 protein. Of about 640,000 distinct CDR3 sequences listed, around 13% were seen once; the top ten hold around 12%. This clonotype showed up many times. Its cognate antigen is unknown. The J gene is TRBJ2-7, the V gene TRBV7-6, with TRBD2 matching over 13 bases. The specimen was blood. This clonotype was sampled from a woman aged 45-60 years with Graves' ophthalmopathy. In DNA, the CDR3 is TGTGCCAGCAGCGGACGGACTAGCGGGAGATTATACGAGCAGTACTTC. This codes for CASSGRTSGRLYEQYF.